Listed here are 8 T cell receptor beta chains from one sample, sequenced in a study of T cell repertoires in cytomegalovirus infection. Their target antigens are unknown. TCRdb analysed the reads with MiXCR anew, one entry per CDR3 protein. The sample includes 640,000 or so distinct CDR3 sequences, around a third of them seen just once. Sequencing was performed on cultured PBMCs, taken from culture after CMV antigen stimulation. The receptors stem from a human donor in good health (CMV status not recorded). Some clones in this sample may be carry-over from other donors' samples.

The chain employs TRBV10-3 and TRBJ1-2, with 10 bases lining up with TRBD1. This CDR3 contains 16 residues. Germline V gene sequence: CDR1 ENHRY, CDR2 SYGVKD. J gave up 1 base and V 4 bases, and 6 bases lay outside the gene matches. The CDR3 region has the DNA TGTGCCATCAGTGCGTATGGACAGGGGGATAACTATGGCTACACCTTC. This translates into CAISAYGQGDNYGYTF.

CDR3 DNA: TGTGCCAGCAGCCAAGCGGGACAGAGCTACGAGCAGTACTTC. Translating it yields CASSQAGQSYEQYF. This sequence joins TRBV4-2 and TRBJ2-7; 7 bases agree with TRBD1. Germline CDR1 and CDR2: LGHNA and YNFKEQ. V was clipped by 1 base and J by 3 bases; unmatched bases: 3. There are 14 residues in the CDR3.

A single count supports this clonotype. The J gene is TRBJ1-2, the V gene TRBV7-6; D unclear. The CDR3 has 14 residues. The germline gives CDR1 SGHVS, CDR2 FNYEAQ. Trimming removed 5 bases from V and 1 base from J, with 11 bases in between. CDR3 sequence (DNA): TGTGCCAGCAGCGAGAGGAGTTTTAACTATGGCTACACCTTC. It is translated as CASSERSFNYGYTF.

In its sample, this clonotype was seen a few times. The rearrangement links TRBV19 to TRBJ1-1; D is perhaps TRBD1 (5 bases). Germline CDR1 is LNHDA and CDR2 is SQIVND (reference sequence). The CDR3 consists of 13 residues. V was trimmed by 7 bases and J by 5 bases, leaving 14 bases between them. Written as DNA, the CDR3 is TGTGCCAGTAACCGGGGGTTTAGGACTGAAGCTTTCTTT. Protein: CASNRGFRTEAFF.

Notes on this clonotype: A clone one base away is much larger, so this may be a read error. The chain employs TRBV7-2 and TRBJ2-5, with D possibly matching TRBD1 (6 bases). Looked up from germline, CDR1 is SGHTA and CDR2 is FQGNSA. This CDR3 spans 12 amino acids. CDR3 coding DNA: TGTGCCAGCAGCCCCATAGGGGGAGCTCATGACTTC. This gives the protein CASSPIGGAHDF.

The gene calls are TRBV29-1 and TRBJ1-1, with 8 bases matching TRBD1. Germline V gene lookup returns CDR1 SQVTM and CDR2 ANQGSEA. Trimming took 4 bases from V and 1 from J; bases not matched to a gene: 8. CDR3 size: 15 residues. The CDR3 DNA sequence: TGCAGCGTTGTGCCCCGCACAGGGGGGAACACTGAAGCTTTCTTT. Translating it yields CSVVPRTGGNTEAFF.

The V and J genes are TRBV24-1 and TRBJ1-5; 8 nucleotides agree with TRBD1. Unmatched junction bases numbered 1, after V lost 6 bases and J lost 7 bases. This CDR3 region has 12 residues. Germline CDR1 reads KGHDR; CDR2 reads SFDVKD. CDR3 coding DNA: TGTGCCACCAGTTCAGGGGGCCAGCCCCAGCATTTT. Amino acids: CATSSGGQPQHF.

As DNA, the CDR3 is TGTGCCAGTAGTACCGGGACAGGATATGGTAACACTGAAGCTTTCTTT. As protein: CASSTGTGYGNTEAFF. The chain is built from TRBV19 and TRBJ1-1, with 8 positions matching TRBD1. Germline loops: CDR1 LNHDA, CDR2 SQIVND (reference sequence). The CDR3 covers 16 residues. J was trimmed by 2 bases and V by 4 bases; bases with no gene match: 9.